These 8 T cell receptor beta chains share one sample of origin, sequenced in a study of human T cells and chemical hapten exposure. Each CDR3 protein is one row after TCRdb ran MiXCR on the RACE reads. The data contain some 350,000 distinct CDR3 sequences, approximately 6.3% of them singletons. The time point denotes: patch test 1, 2 weeks after DPC sensitization. The sample's treatment: therapeutic diphenylcyclopropenone sensitization with weekly scalp DPC. Source: whole blood, taken in connection with sensitization to the hapten diphenylcyclopropenone (DPC). These receptors were obtained from a woman between 18 and 29 years old with alopecia areata. Some clones in this sample may be carry-over from other donors' samples.

This clonotype was seen many times. The chain recombines TRBV5-1 with TRBJ2-7, with a tentative D call TRBD1 (6 bases). V lost 5 bases and J 0 bases, leaving 15 bases between the germline ends. Germline CDR1 reads SGHRS; CDR2 reads YFSETQ. There are 15 residues in the CDR3. Written as DNA, the CDR3 is TGCGCCAGCAGTCGAACTACAGGGCACTCCTACGAGCAGTACTTC. Translated, it gives CASSRTTGHSYEQYF.

At least ten counts were recorded for this clonotype. The V and J genes are TRBV2 and TRBJ2-5; no clear D. Per the germline V gene, CDR1 is SNHLY and CDR2 is FYNNEI. Trimming left V 7 bases short and J 2 bases short, with 2 bases between. The CDR3 contains 10 residues. The CDR3 is CASIQETQYF. The DNA for the CDR3 is TGTGCCAGCATTCAAGAGACCCAGTACTTC.

The sample holds a few counts of this clonotype. The V and J genes are TRBV10-3 and TRBJ2-5; 7 positions agree with TRBD2. The CDR3 covers 15 residues. J gave up 3 bases and V 6 bases, and 10 bases lay outside the gene matches. CDR1 is ENHRY and CDR2 is SYGVKD in the germline V gene. The CDR3 region is CAISPTSREEETQYF. The CDR3 bases are TGTGCCATCAGCCCCACTAGTCGGGAGGAAGAGACCCAGTACTTC.

There are a few counts of this clonotype. The chain uses TRBV27 and TRBJ1-2; the match to TRBD1 covers 8 bases. Germline CDR1 and CDR2: MNHEY and SMNVEV (reference sequence). This CDR3 region has 15 residues. The trim removed 8 bases at V and 4 bases at J, leaving 12 bases unmatched. CDR3 sequence: CASVRTGSILYGYTF. CDR3 DNA sequence: TGTGCCAGCGTTAGGACAGGGAGTATTCTCTATGGCTACACCTTC.

This clonotype appeared many times. The rearrangement uses TRBV12-3 or TRBV12-4 and TRBJ2-1; D may be TRBD1 or TRBD2 (5 bases each). The CDR3 spans 13 residues. V lost 3 bases to trimming and J lost 4 bases, with 7 bases between them. The CDR3 is CASSLGVYNEQFF. CDR3 sequence (DNA): TGTGCCAGCAGTTTGGGGGTTTACAATGAGCAGTTCTTC.

The chain links TRBV9 to TRBJ2-2, with D tentatively TRBD2 (6 bases). V gave up 7 bases and J gave up 6 bases, with 16 bases separating them. Germline loops: CDR1 SGDLS, CDR2 YYNGEE. The CDR3 covers 14 residues. In DNA, the CDR3 is TGTGCCAGCCGTCGGGGGTCGGGGCCCGGGGAGCTGTTTTTT. This encodes CASRRGSGPGELFF.

The V call is TRBV6-5, the J call TRBJ2-3; D ambiguous. V was clipped by 0 bases and J by 5 bases, with 9 bases between them. This CDR3 region has 14 residues. Per germline, CDR1 MNHEY and CDR2 SVGAGI. The CDR3 region is CASSYSSVKDTQYF. CDR3 DNA: TGTGCCAGCAGTTACTCGTCGGTGAAAGATACGCAGTATTTT.

The chain combines TRBV29-1 with TRBJ2-7; D gene ambiguous. With 4 bases removed from V and 0 bases from J, the gap between germline ends came to 10 bases. Germline V CDR1 and CDR2: SQVTM, ANQGSEA. The CDR3 covers 13 residues. The chain's CDR3 is CSVVDRFSYEQYF. CDR3 sequence (DNA): TGCAGCGTTGTAGATAGATTCTCCTACGAGCAGTACTTC.